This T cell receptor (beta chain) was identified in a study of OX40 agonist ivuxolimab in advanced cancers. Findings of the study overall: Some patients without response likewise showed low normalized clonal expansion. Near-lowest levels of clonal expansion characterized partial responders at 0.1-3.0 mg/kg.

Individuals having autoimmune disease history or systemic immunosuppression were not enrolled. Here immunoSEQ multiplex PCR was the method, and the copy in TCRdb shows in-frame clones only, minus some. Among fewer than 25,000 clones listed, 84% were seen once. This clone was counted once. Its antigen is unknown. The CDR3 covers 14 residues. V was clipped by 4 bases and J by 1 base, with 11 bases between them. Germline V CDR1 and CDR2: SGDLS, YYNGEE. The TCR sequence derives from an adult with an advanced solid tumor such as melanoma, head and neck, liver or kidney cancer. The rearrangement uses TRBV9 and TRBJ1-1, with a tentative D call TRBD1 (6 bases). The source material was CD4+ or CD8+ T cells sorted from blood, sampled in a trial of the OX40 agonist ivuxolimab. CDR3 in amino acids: CASSTTGANTEAFF. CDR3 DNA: TGTGCCAGCAGCACGACAGGTGCGAACACTGAAGCTTTCTTT.